Included here is one T cell receptor (beta chain) sequence, with context. Its antigen is still unknown. Base qualities are not at hand, and no much larger clone is one base apart. The sample is drawn from a study of blood T cells in healthy people across ages (dated by TCRdb to between 2015 and 2016). About the investigation overall: Template switching captured roughly one uniquely barcoded TCR beta cDNA molecule per two T cells in model experiments. The donors were split into four age groups: young (average about 16 years), middle-aged (more than 35), aged (roughly 68) and long-lived (over 75). To avoid experimental bias, donors of different ages were randomly spread across the sequencing lanes. Two additional independent replicas of 1 million unique cDNA reads from the same blood draw were analyzed for two donors (one aged 18 to 29 and one aged 80 or older). The study measured age-related changes in TCR beta repertoire diversity using deep sequencing normalized with unique cDNA molecular identifiers.

Receptor libraries were prepared by 5' RACE. For sequencing, an Illumina HiSeq 2500 was employed. A second PCR of about 7 to 12 cycles was run with a J-beta primer mix and a sample-barcoded 5' primer. Each TCR beta cDNA molecule received a unique molecular identifier from a template-switch 5' adaptor carrying 12 random nucleotides. Each sample yielded at least 2.5 million CDR3-containing paired-end reads. The Mint cDNA synthesis kit, primed by a TRBC-specific oligonucleotide, was used to synthesize first-strand cDNA from all RNA. Following uracil-DNA glycosylase treatment, all cDNA underwent a first 18-cycle PCR with the universal primers M1SS and BC2_uni_R. As for the authors' bioinformatics: For normalization, 1 million high-quality reads were randomly selected from each sample, with every read carrying a distinct molecular identifier. Reads sharing molecular identifiers were discarded rather than binned into consensus sequences. MiTCR, run with a Q25 quality threshold and the strictest error-elimination algorithm, handled CDR3 identification, clonotype clustering and error correction. Lower-bound total TCR beta diversity was estimated with a nonparametric unseen species model using Euler transformation. TCRdb's own reprocessing of the public reads used fastp at Q25 and MiXCR and kept productive beta chains. Entries that share a CDR3 protein sequence are merged under the most common genes and DNA. TCRdb's processing, not the authors', yielded these V and J calls. Counted in this sample were some 1.4 million distinct CDR3 sequences; approximately 40% of them appeared once. Together, the top ten hold 7.9% of the sample.

The donors were roughly 39 Caucasian individuals from Russia, aged about 6 to 100 years, who were systemically healthy. Ten milliliters of peripheral blood were drawn from each donor into EDTA-treated Vacutainer tubes. PBMCs were isolated by Ficoll-Paque density-gradient centrifugation, with at least 6 million obtained per sample. Trizol reagent was used to extract total RNA from PBMCs, with at least 5 micrograms per sample. The percentages of naive CD45RAhigh/CD27high T cells were determined by flow cytometry on a PBMC aliquot from every donor. Broader findings and caveats from the paper: Compared with the aged group, the long-lived group had more naive CD4+ T cells, fewer expanded clones and increased TCR diversity, suggesting age selection. Total diversity estimates from one million sequenced T cells were considered lower bounds and underestimates. Observed TCR beta diversity correlated strongly with the percentage of naive T cells measured by flow cytometry. As age increased, observed TCR beta diversity per million T cells dropped in a roughly linear way, and a significant reduction was already evident by age about 40. Since profiling was done on bulk unsorted PBMCs, naive and antigen-experienced compartments could not be conclusively compared. Because donor CMV infection status was unknown, age-related changes in expanded clonotypes were potentially confounded.

For CDR1 and CDR2, the germline V gene lists MGHDK and SYGVNS. The CDR3 starts with the cysteine, ends with the phenylalanine, and has 16 residues. Only CDR3 DNA remains: 48 bases, in frame from the first base. Trimming accounts for 3 bases at V and 4 bases at J, while the number of junction bases matched to no gene is 9. This clonotype was obtained from a woman between 18 and 29 years old in good health. The specimen was blood. The rearrangement joined TRBV25-1 to TRBJ1-3, and TRBD1 matches 7 of the central bases. The nucleotide sequence reads as follows: TGTGCCAGCAGTGAGTCCACAGGGGTCGCGGGAAACACCATATATTTT. Translated, it gives CASSESTGVAGNTIYF.